The present T cell receptor (beta chain) was sequenced within a study of T-cell reconstitution after alpha-beta-depleted transplantation in children. Study-level results: Where alpha-beta T cells came from about two months after transplant was reportedly several hundred expanded graft clones. Surviving recipient T cells and thymic progenitors underlay high day-60 TCRbeta diversity in some patients.

The CDR3 has 13 amino acids. Trimming took 0 bases from V and 7 from J, leaving 8 bases between them. Germline V gene data show CDR1 as SGHRS and CDR2 as YFSETQ. This clonotype was seen ten or more times. Its matching antigen is unknown. The TCRbeta library incorporated unique molecular identifiers. TCRdb redid the calling of the PCR reads with MiXCR, one entry per CDR3 protein. Counted here are hundreds of thousands of distinct CDR3 sequences, 13% occurring once; the ten biggest clones make up around 2.2%. The rearrangement joins TRBV5-1 to TRBJ2-1; tentatively, D is TRBD1 (6 bases). The sample in question was PBMCs, mostly from graft donor cells, obtained 360 days after TCRalphabeta/CD19-depleted stem cell transplant. This receptor was identified in a male patient younger than 18 who had a stem cell transplant for acute myeloid leukemia, so the T cells may come from the graft donor. The CDR3 coding sequence is TGCGCCAGCAGCTTGGGCCAGGGGAATGAGCAGTTCTTC. Translating it yields CASSLGQGNEQFF.